Below are 14 T cell receptor beta chains sequenced from a single sample in a study of cytomegalovirus exposure and HLA in healthy donors (dated 2017 in TCRdb). The library came from the immunoSEQ multiplex PCR assay. For the multiplex PCR, a mixture combining 60 forward primers for TCR Vbeta segments and 13 reverse primers for TCR Jbeta segments was used. TCRdb obtained this table from immuneACCESS and retained in-frame rearrangements with V and J assigned. These tables miss some clones; where compared with another copy, unresolved V genes account for less than half of the shortfall, and the remainder is unexplained. For this sample the table gives 150,000 or so clones, of which over 70% were detected only once. Roughly 7% of the sample is taken by the ten largest. Sequencing used PBMCs. Source of these receptors: a woman aged 40 to 50 in good health and CMV-seropositive.

The gene calls are TRBV7-9 and TRBJ1-4; 8 bases align to TRBD1. Germline V CDR1 and CDR2: SEHNR, FQNEAQ (reference sequence). The CDR3 has 15 amino acids. The junction had 8 bases not matched to a gene; V was cut back by 6 bases and J by 5 bases. The CDR3 coding sequence is TGTGCCAGCAGACACCGGGACAGGTCAAATGAAAAACTGTTTTTT. This codes for CASRHRDRSNEKLFF.

The J gene is TRBJ1-1, the V gene TRBV29-1; perhaps TRBD1 as D (5 bases). Per germline, CDR1 SQVTM and CDR2 ANQGSEA. The CDR3 runs to 15 residues. The ends were cut back, 4 bases at V and 1 base at J, with 16 bases in the middle. CDR3 protein: CSVGPPTGQNTEAFF. The CDR3 coding sequence is TGCAGCGTTGGGCCCCCAACTGGACAGAACACTGAAGCTTTCTTT.

In its sample, this clone was seen a few times. The chain is built from TRBV7-2 and TRBJ2-1; D is perhaps TRBD2 (5 bases). The germline CDR1 and CDR2 sequences are SGHTA and FQGNSA. The V end lost 5 bases, the J end lost 4 bases, and 12 bases lay between the germline ends. The CDR3 has 14 amino acids. The chain's CDR3 is CASSPEGGYNEQFF. DNA for the CDR3: TGTGCCAGCAGCCCCGAAGGCGGGTACAATGAGCAGTTCTTC.

J is TRBJ1-3 and V is TRBV5-1; D call uncertain. Per the germline V gene, CDR1 is SGHRS and CDR2 is YFSETQ. Between the trimmed V and J ends, which lost 4 bases and 0 bases, there was a span of 8 bases. This CDR3 comprises 14 residues. CDR3 amino acids: CASSQAYSGNTIYF. For the CDR3, the DNA is TGCGCCAGCAGCCAGGCTTACTCTGGAAACACCATATATTTT. The variable domain in full, completed from reference TRBV5-1 and TRBJ1-3, reads KAGVTQTPRYLIKTRGQQVTLSCSPISGHRSVSWYQQTPGQGLQFLFEYFSETQRNKGNFPGRFSGRQFSNSRSEMNVSTLELGDSALYLCASSQAYSGNTIYFGEGSWLTVV.

The chain combines TRBV6-6 with TRBJ2-3; 9 bases match TRBD1. Per germline, CDR1 MNHNY and CDR2 SVGAGI (reference sequence). The CDR3 is 15 residues long. The V gene end was trimmed by 6 bases and the J gene end by 2 bases; junction bases not matched to a gene: 6. CDR3 coding DNA: TGTGCCAGCAGAGTTGACAGGGGGGACACAGATACGCAGTATTTT. This encodes CASRVDRGDTDTQYF.

The gene calls are TRBV29-1 and TRBJ2-7, with D possibly TRBD1 on 7 matching bases. Germline CDR1 SQVTM, CDR2 ANQGSEA. The CDR3 loop spans 15 amino acids. V lost 6 bases and J 3 bases, leaving 21 bases between the germline ends. The CDR3 loop reads CSVGLPTGLNYEQYF. The CDR3 bases are TGCAGCGTGGGACTCCCGACAGGGTTGAACTACGAGCAGTACTTC.

V and J are TRBV14 and TRBJ2-2; D gene ambiguous. The CDR3 spans 13 residues. V lost 4 bases, J lost 5 bases, and 8 bases lay in between. Germline-derived CDR1 and CDR2 are SGHDN and FVKESK. CDR3 amino acids: CASSLHSTGELFF. In nucleotides, the CDR3 is TGTGCCAGCAGCCTTCATTCAACCGGGGAGCTGTTTTTT.

This chain connects TRBV30 to TRBJ2-3; 12 bases are a match to TRBD1. CDR3 length: 17 residues. Germline V gives CDR1 GTSNPN, CDR2 SVGIG (reference sequence). V was pared by 0 bases and J by 9 bases, with 13 bases of the junction left unmatched. The CDR3 here is CAWSVVGQGASRRTQYF. The CDR3 DNA reads as TGTGCCTGGAGTGTTGTGGGACAGGGGGCCTCCCGTCGGACGCAGTATTTT.

This clone was seen a handful of times. The chain is built from TRBV7-9 and TRBJ2-2, with D tentatively TRBD1 (6 bases). Germline V CDR1 and CDR2: SEHNR, FQNEAQ (reference sequence). V was shortened by 5 bases and J by 0 bases, with 13 bases between the two germline ends. There are 16 residues in the CDR3. The CDR3 loop reads CASSTRDTPNTGELFF. CDR3 DNA: TGTGCCAGCAGCACACGGGACACCCCGAACACCGGGGAGCTGTTTTTT.

This sequence joins TRBV5-1 and TRBJ2-1, with 8 nucleotides matching TRBD1. The CDR3 is 13 amino acids. CDR1 is SGHRS, CDR2 YFSETQ, per germline. J gave up 6 bases and V 4 bases, and 3 bases lay outside the gene matches. The CDR3 loop is CASSETGVNEQFF. The CDR3 DNA is TGCGCCAGCAGCGAGACAGGGGTCAATGAGCAGTTCTTC.

The V gene is TRBV6-1, the J gene TRBJ2-7; TRBD1 is a possible D gene (5 bases). The germline V gene has CDR1 MNHNS and CDR2 SASEGT. V was shortened by 6 bases and J by 4 bases, with 10 bases between the two germline ends. There are 12 residues in the CDR3. The CDR3 DNA reads TGTGCCAGCAGATCTGACAGATACGAGCAGTACTTC. Its protein product is CASRSDRYEQYF.

V gene TRBV5-1 combines with J gene TRBJ1-2; the D gene is possibly TRBD1 (5 bases). V shed 4 bases and J shed 3 bases, with 16 bases lying between them. There are 15 residues in the CDR3. CDR1 and CDR2 (germline): SGHRS, YFSETQ. The CDR3 reads CASSLTGGGYYGYTF. CDR3 in DNA: TGCGCCAGCAGCCTGACCGGCGGGGGATACTATGGCTACACCTTC.

This chain connects TRBV7-3 to TRBJ2-3, with TRBD2 identical over 7 bases. CDR1 SGHTA and CDR2 FQGTGA come from the germline V gene. This CDR3 contains 13 residues. Trimming at V came to 3 bases and at J to 3 bases, leaving 0 bases not matched to a gene. CDR3 residues: CASSFGGTDTQYF. The CDR3 bases are TGTGCCAGCAGCTTCGGGGGGACAGATACGCAGTATTTT.

The J gene is TRBJ1-1, the V gene TRBV5-4, with TRBD1 matching over 11 bases. The junction had 13 bases not matched to a gene; V was cut back by 4 bases and J by 11 bases. This CDR3 has 15 amino acids. From germline, CDR1 is SGHNT and CDR2 YYREEE (reference sequence). The DNA of the CDR3 is TGTGCCAGCAGCCCGAGGGCGGGACAGGGGGTTGGGGCTTTCTTT. The encoded protein is CASSPRAGQGVGAFF.